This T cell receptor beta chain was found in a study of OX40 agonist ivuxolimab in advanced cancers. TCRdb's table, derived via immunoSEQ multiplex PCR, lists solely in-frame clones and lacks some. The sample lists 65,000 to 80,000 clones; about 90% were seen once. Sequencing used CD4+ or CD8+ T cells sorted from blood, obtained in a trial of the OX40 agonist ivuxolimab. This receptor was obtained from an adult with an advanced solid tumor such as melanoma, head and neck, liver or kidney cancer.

The CDR3 DNA reads as TGTGCCAGCAGTTACAGGGGCTCCTACGAGCAGTACTTC. Its protein product is CASSYRGSYEQYF. The chain has TRBV6-6 and TRBJ2-7, with TRBD1 as a possible D gene (5 bases). This CDR3 has 13 amino acids. The germline V and J ends were trimmed by 2 bases and 0 bases, with 5 bases remaining between them. Germline V CDR1 and CDR2: MNHNY, SVGAGI (reference sequence).